A single TCR beta chain is shown here with its context. V lost 5 bases and J lost 7; bases outside the gene matches: 11. The CDR3 has 15 amino acids. The germline V gene has CDR1 MNHEY and CDR2 SVGEGT. TCRdb's copy holds only in-frame clones and misses some; the assay was immunoSEQ multiplex PCR. The profile shows about 360,000 clones, 80% to 90% of them singletons. This entry comes from a study of blood T cell repertoires in COVID-19. The chain is built from TRBV6-2 or TRBV6-3 and TRBJ2-1; 7 bases are shared with TRBD1. Sequencing was carried out using peripheral blood. This sequence was found in a man between 25 and 39 years old with active or convalescent COVID-19. CDR3 in amino acids: CASSPLGTAENEQFF. The CDR3 bases are TGTGCCAGCAGTCCGCTCGGGACAGCGGAGAATGAGCAGTTCTTC.